This passage covers 8 T cell receptor beta chains from one sample sequenced in a study of OX40 agonist ivuxolimab in advanced cancers. The method was immunoSEQ multiplex PCR; TCRdb's version includes in-frame clones alone and lacks a portion of them. The sample has 12,000 or so clones; about two thirds are singletons. Specimen: CD4+ or CD8+ T cells sorted from blood, collected in a trial of the OX40 agonist ivuxolimab. The receptor set was obtained from an adult with an advanced solid tumor such as melanoma, head and neck, liver or kidney cancer.

This clone came up a few times. The chain has TRBV11-2 and TRBJ1-2; D ambiguous. V gave up 2 bases and J gave up 7 bases, with 2 bases separating them. The CDR3 length is 10 residues. CDR1 is SGHAT and CDR2 is FQNNGV in the germline V gene. The CDR3 loop reads CASSLTGYTF. CDR3 bases: TGTGCCAGCAGCTTAACTGGCTACACCTTC.

This rearrangement joins TRBV19 to TRBJ2-3; D not certain. Trimming removed 1 base at V and 5 bases at J, with 7 bases between. This CDR3 contains 13 residues. In germline, CDR1 is LNHDA, CDR2 SQIVND (reference sequence). The DNA for the CDR3 is TGTGCCAGTAGTATAGTACCCGGAGATACGCAGTATTTT. Translated: CASSIVPGDTQYF.

This rearrangement joins TRBV5-1 to TRBJ2-7; 7 bases match TRBD2. The CDR3 runs 14 residues. V dropped 1 base and J dropped 6; count of bases not matched to a gene: 7. Per germline, CDR1 SGHRS and CDR2 YFSETQ. CDR3 sequence: CASSLSGTLSEQYF. In DNA form, the CDR3 reads TGCGCCAGCAGCTTGAGCGGGACCCTCTCCGAGCAGTACTTC.

The gene calls are TRBV10-2 and TRBJ2-1; 9 bases agree with TRBD2. CDR1 WSHSY and CDR2 SAAADI come from the germline V gene. CDR3 length equals 13 residues. The ends lost 6 bases at V and 8 bases at J; junction bases unmatched: 5. This CDR3 reads CASRGLARDEQFF. CDR3 coding DNA: TGCGCCAGCAGGGGACTAGCCAGGGATGAGCAGTTCTTC.

The chain joins TRBV4-3 to TRBJ2-2; D is undetermined. Germline V CDR1 and CDR2: LGHNA, YSLEER. The CDR3 covers 13 residues. V lost 6 bases, J lost 6 bases, and 11 bases lay in between. CDR3 sequence: CASSSLVSGELFF. The DNA for the CDR3 is TGCGCCAGCAGTAGTTTGGTGTCCGGGGAGCTGTTTTTT.

The chain is built from TRBV9 and TRBJ2-7, with a weak D call TRBD2 (5 bases). Germline V gene data show CDR1 as SGDLS and CDR2 as YYNGEE. This CDR3 region has 14 residues. Trimming left V 3 bases short and J 5 bases short, with 15 bases between. The CDR3 nucleotides are TGTGCCAGCAGCGCAGATGAGGGAACCGACGAGCAGTACTTC. Translated, it gives CASSADEGTDEQYF.

This chain uses TRBV6-1 with TRBJ1-1; no clear D. V was clipped by 2 bases and J by 8 bases, with 18 bases between them. Germline CDR1 MNHNS, CDR2 SASEGT. The length of the CDR3 is 15 residues. CDR3 nucleotide sequence: TGTGCCAGCAGTGAATCTGGGCCACTCGGTAGGGAAGCTTTCTTT. Translated, it gives CASSESGPLGREAFF.

This rearrangement joins TRBV4-1 to TRBJ2-1; either TRBD1 or TRBD2 may fit D (6 bases each). Trimming shortened V by 1 base and J by 6 bases, and 13 bases separated the two germline ends. Germline CDR1 and CDR2: MGHRA and YSYEKL. This CDR3 has 15 amino acids. Here the CDR3 reads CASSQGRGQINEQFF. CDR3 nucleotides: TGCGCCAGCAGCCAAGGCCGGGGGCAGATCAATGAGCAGTTCTTC.